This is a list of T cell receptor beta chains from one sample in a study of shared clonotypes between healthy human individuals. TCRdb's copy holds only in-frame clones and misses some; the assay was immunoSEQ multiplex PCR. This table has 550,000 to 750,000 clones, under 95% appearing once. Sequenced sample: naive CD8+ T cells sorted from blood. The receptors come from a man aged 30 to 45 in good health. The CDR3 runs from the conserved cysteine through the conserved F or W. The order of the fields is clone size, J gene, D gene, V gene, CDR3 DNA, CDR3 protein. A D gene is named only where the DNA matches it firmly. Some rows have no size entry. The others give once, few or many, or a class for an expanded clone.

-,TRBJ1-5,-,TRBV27,TGTGCCAGCAGTCCCCGACCTGATGGGGGGCCCCAGCATTTT,CASSPRPDGGPQHF
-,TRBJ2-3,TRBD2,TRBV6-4,TGTGCCAGCAGTGAGACTAGCGGGGCAGATACGCAGTATTTT,CASSETSGADTQYF
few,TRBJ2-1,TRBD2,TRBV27,TGTGCCAGCAGTTCGAGACTAGCGGGAGGTCCCAATGAGCAGTTCTTC,CASSSRLAGGPNEQFF
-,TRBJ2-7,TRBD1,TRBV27,TGTGCCAGCAGTTTCGGGACAGACTCCTACGAGCAGTACTTC,CASSFGTDSYEQYF
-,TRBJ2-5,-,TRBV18,TGTGCCAGCTCACTCGGGAGATGGCAAGAGACCCAGTACTTC,CASSLGRWQETQYF
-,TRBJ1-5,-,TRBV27,TGTGCCAGCAGTCCCTGGAAGGCCGGGGGCGTCGGCAATCAGCCCCAGCATTTT,CASSPWKAGGVGNQPQHF
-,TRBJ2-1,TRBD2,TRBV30,TGTGCCTGGAATAATAGCGGGAGGGCGGCCTACAATGAGCAGTTCTTC,CAWNNSGRAAYNEQFF
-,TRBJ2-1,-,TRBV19,TGTGCCAGTAGCCCATATACTGGGGAGAATGAGCAGTTCTTC,CASSPYTGENEQFF
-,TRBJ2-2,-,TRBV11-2,TGTGCCAGCAGCTTCCTATCCGGGACCCCGGGAGGGGAGCTGTTTTTT,CASSFLSGTPGGELFF
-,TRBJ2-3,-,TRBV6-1,TGTGCCAGCAGAGTAGCGTCAAGGGTAGTAGATACGCAGTATTTT,CASRVASRVVDTQYF
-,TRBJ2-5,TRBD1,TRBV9,TGTGCCAGCAGCGTAGGGGACAGCCCGTCCGGAGAGACCCAGTACTTC,CASSVGDSPSGETQYF
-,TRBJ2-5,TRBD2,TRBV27,TGTGCCAGCAGTTTCCTAGCGGGGGAAGAGACCCAGTACTTC,CASSFLAGEETQYF
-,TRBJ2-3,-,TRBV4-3,TGCGCCAGCAGCCAAGATACAGGTACTAGCACAGATACGCAGTATTTT,CASSQDTGTSTDTQYF
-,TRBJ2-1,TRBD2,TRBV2,TGTGCCAGCAGTCCCCCCGCGGTAACTAGCGGGCCGTACAATGAGCAGTTCTTC,CASSPPAVTSGPYNEQFF
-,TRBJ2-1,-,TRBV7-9,TGTGCCAGCAGCTTAGGGTTCACGGGAGCAGGAGACAATGAGCAGTTCTTC,CASSLGFTGAGDNEQFF
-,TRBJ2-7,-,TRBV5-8,TGTGCCATATTGACCCTAGGCAACAACGAGCAGTACTTC,CAILTLGNNEQYF
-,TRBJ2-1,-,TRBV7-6,TGTGCCAGCAGCTTAGCCCCCCATAACGTGGGAGGGCAGTTCTTC,CASSLAPHNVGGQFF
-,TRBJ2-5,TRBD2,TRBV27,TGTGCCAGCAAGGTCGGGACTAGCGGACAAGAGACCCAGTACTTC,CASKVGTSGQETQYF
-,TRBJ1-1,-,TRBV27,TGTGCCAGCAGTTGGACGGTGAACACTGAAGCTTTCTTT,CASSWTVNTEAFF
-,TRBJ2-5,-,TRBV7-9,TGTGCCAGCAGCTTAAGGATGGGGGGAGAGGAAGGGGAGACCCAGTACTTC,CASSLRMGGEEGETQYF
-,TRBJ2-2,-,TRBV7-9,TGTGCCAGCAGCAGGGAGAACACCGGGGAGCTGTTTTTT,CASSRENTGELFF
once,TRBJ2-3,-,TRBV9,TGTGCCAGCAGCACCTCTAGCACAGATACGCAGTATTTT,CASSTSSTDTQYF
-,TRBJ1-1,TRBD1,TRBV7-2,TGTGCCAGCAGCCCCGGGACAGGGTTGGAGAACACTGAAGCTTTCTTT,CASSPGTGLENTEAFF
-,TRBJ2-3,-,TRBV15,TGTGCCACCAGCAGAGGGAGAGTGCCGGGGGCCGGCGCAGATACGCAGTATTTT,CATSRGRVPGAGADTQYF